One sample yielded the 16 T cell receptor beta chains listed below, sequenced in a study of T-cell memory formation after mild COVID-19. TCRdb fed the 5' RACE reads into MiXCR, producing one record per CDR3 protein. The data hold a few hundred thousand distinct CDR3 sequences, with approximately 20% observed a single time. Sequencing used PBMCs or a T cell subset sorted from them (not recorded which). These receptors were obtained from a man between 18 and 35 years old who had mild COVID-19 (a few samples of this study predate the infection). Cell type and time point are not known.

This clonotype was seen only a few times. J is TRBJ1-2 and V is TRBV5-1; D not certain. Trimming cost V 3 bases and J 2 bases, with 14 bases left between them. CDR3 length: 15 residues. The germline CDR1 and CDR2 sequences are SGHRS and YFSETQ. The CDR3: CASSSDGRANYGYTF. For the CDR3, the DNA is TGCGCCAGCAGCTCGGATGGACGGGCGAACTATGGCTACACCTTC.

This clonotype was detected only once. This chain uses TRBV7-2 with TRBJ2-5, with 11 bases identical to TRBD2. From germline, CDR1 is SGHTA and CDR2 FQGNSA. The CDR3 contains 18 residues. V was pared by 1 base and J by 5 bases, with 12 bases of the junction left unmatched. CDR3 sequence: CASSLGLTSGGEGETQYF. The CDR3 DNA reads as TGTGCCAGCAGCTTAGGACTCACTAGCGGGGGCGAGGGGGAGACCCAGTACTTC. The complete variable domain, with remaining parts taken from reference TRBV7-2 and TRBJ2-5, reads GAGVSQSPSNKVTEKGKDVELRCDPISGHTALYWYRQSLGQGLEFLIYFQGNSAPDKSGLPSDRFSAERTGGSVSTLTIQRTQQEDSAVYLCASSLGLTSGGEGETQYFGPGTRLLVL.

The chain combines TRBV29-1 with TRBJ2-2; D may match TRBD1 or TRBD2 (5 bases each). CDR1 and CDR2 (germline): SQVTM, ANQGSEA. The CDR3 loop spans 14 amino acids. V lost 1 base, J lost 4 bases, and 10 bases lay in between. CDR3 protein: CSVEAHGTTGELFF. The CDR3 DNA follows: TGCAGCGTTGAAGCGCATGGGACCACCGGGGAGCTGTTTTTT.

The chain is built from TRBV20-1 and TRBJ2-5, with D possibly called TRBD1 or TRBD2 (5 bases each). Germline CDR1 reads DFQATT; CDR2 reads SNEGSKA (reference sequence). CDR3 length: 13 amino acids. Trimming removed 5 bases at V and 2 bases at J, with 12 bases between. In DNA form, the CDR3 reads TGCAGTGCTCGCTGGGACCTACAAGAGACCCAGTACTTC. Protein product: CSARWDLQETQYF.

The table lists this clonotype with many counts. This chain uses TRBV28 with TRBJ2-3; D not resolved. Trimming cost V 3 bases and J 1 base, with 5 bases left between them. The length of the CDR3 is 13 residues. The germline V gene has CDR1 MDHEN and CDR2 SYDVKM. CDR3 sequence: CASSFQGTDTQYF. CDR3 DNA sequence: TGTGCCAGCAGTTTCCAGGGCACAGATACGCAGTATTTT.

The chain uses TRBV7-9 and TRBJ2-7; possible D gene TRBD2, 5 bases. The V end lost 4 bases, the J end lost 3 bases, and 10 bases lay between the germline ends. The germline gives CDR1 SEHNR, CDR2 FQNEAQ (reference sequence). The CDR3 spans 13 residues. CDR3 coding DNA: TGTGCCAGCAGCTCAACCCGGGACTACGAGCAGTACTTC. The encoded protein is CASSSTRDYEQYF.

This clonotype was observed a handful of times. The J gene is TRBJ2-2, the V gene TRBV5-4; 7 bases map to TRBD2. The CDR3 totals 17 residues. Germline CDR1 is SGHNT and CDR2 is YYREEE (reference sequence). V shed 0 bases, J shed 0 bases, and the junction held 5 bases outside the gene matches. The CDR3, as DNA: TGTGCCAGCAGCTTGGTGGGGCGGGGGTCGAACACCGGGGAGCTGTTTTTT. As protein: CASSLVGRGSNTGELFF.

There are many counts of this clonotype. The genes are TRBV10-3 and TRBJ1-1; 7 bases map to TRBD1. The V gene's germline CDR1 is ENHRY and CDR2 SYGVKD. This CDR3 is 14 amino acids long. Trimming at V came to 2 bases and at J to 11 bases, leaving 11 bases not matched to a gene. The CDR3 sequence is CAISEPRDSRLAFF. CDR3 sequence (DNA): TGTGCCATCAGTGAGCCCCGGGACAGCCGTCTGGCTTTCTTT.

This clonotype was picked up one time. The chain carries TRBV10-1 and TRBJ2-7; D is perhaps TRBD1 (6 bases). CDR3 size: 15 residues. CDR1 WNHNN and CDR2 SYGVQD come from the germline V gene (reference sequence). Trimming shortened V by 7 bases and J by 1 base, and 17 bases separated the two germline ends. The CDR3 sequence is CASMGAGVASYEQYV. CDR3 coding DNA: TGCGCCAGCATGGGGGCAGGGGTGGCGTCCTACGAGCAGTACGTC.

This clonotype has more than one count but fewer than ten. The chain is built from TRBV14 and TRBJ2-1, with D maybe TRBD2 (5 bases). Per the germline V gene, CDR1 is SGHDN and CDR2 is FVKESK. Trimming cost V 5 bases and J 0 bases, with 17 bases left between them. The CDR3 loop spans 17 amino acids. CDR3 bases: TGTGCCAGCAGCGCCCGAGCCGCTAGCTACTCCTACAATGAGCAGTTCTTC. The encoded protein is CASSARAASYSYNEQFF.

This clonotype has a handful of counts. V usage is TRBV6-5 and J usage is TRBJ2-3, with TRBD2 matching over 10 bases. This CDR3 has 16 residues. Germline-derived CDR1 and CDR2 are MNHEY and SVGAGI. Trimming cost V 5 bases and J 6 bases; bases outside gene matches: 11. For the CDR3, the DNA is TGTGCCAGCAGTCGGTCTACTAGCGGGGTAGCGGATACGCAGTATTTT. Its protein product is CASSRSTSGVADTQYF.

The V gene is TRBV6-6, the J gene TRBJ2-2; D gene unclear. Germline CDR1 is MNHNY and CDR2 is SVGAGI (reference sequence). This CDR3 region has 13 residues. V lost 2 bases to trimming and J lost 6 bases, with 7 bases between them. CDR3 nucleotide sequence: TGTGCCAGCAGTTACGTGGCCGCCGGGGAGCTGTTTTTT. Residues: CASSYVAAGELFF.

The chain carries TRBV7-2 and TRBJ2-5; D might be TRBD1 or TRBD2, each matching 6 bases. The CDR3 loop spans 15 amino acids. In germline, CDR1 is SGHTA, CDR2 FQGNSA. V dropped 2 bases and J dropped 5 bases, with 15 bases sitting between them. The chain's CDR3 is CASSLNTGAQETQYF. The CDR3 bases are TGTGCCAGCAGCTTAAATACGGGGGCGCAGGAGACCCAGTACTTC.

This clonotype was seen at least ten times. The genes are TRBV12-3 or TRBV12-4 and TRBJ2-7, with D uncertain. V was pared by 5 bases and J by 5 bases, with 10 bases between. This CDR3 region has 12 residues. CDR3 in amino acids: CASSPRFDEQYF. The CDR3 DNA is TGTGCCAGCAGTCCCCGTTTCGACGAGCAGTACTTC.

A few counts support this clonotype. This chain connects TRBV9 to TRBJ2-7; maybe TRBD2 (6 bases). The CDR3 runs 15 residues. Trimming took off 3 bases at V and 4 bases at J, with 17 bases between the two ends. CDR1 is SGDLS and CDR2 is YYNGEE in the germline V gene. CDR3 DNA sequence: TGTGCCAGCAGCGAATACGGGACGGGAGATTACGAGCAGTACTTC. This sequence encodes CASSEYGTGDYEQYF. The full variable domain, with the rest looked up from reference TRBV9 and TRBJ2-7, is DSGVTQTPKHLITATGQRVTLRCSPRSGDLSVYWYQQSLDQGLQFLIQYYNGEERAKGNILERFSAQQFPDLHSELNLSSLELGDSALYFCASSEYGTGDYEQYFGPGTRLTVT.

This clonotype was counted a few times. This chain joins TRBV20-1 and TRBJ1-1; no clear D. CDR3 size: 13 residues. Trimming cost V 3 bases and J 1 base, with 9 bases left between them. Germline values: CDR1 DFQATT, CDR2 SNEGSKA (reference sequence). The CDR3: CSASGETNTEAFF. For the CDR3, the DNA is TGCAGTGCTAGTGGGGAGACGAACACTGAAGCTTTCTTT.